This passage covers 25 T cell receptor beta chains from one sample sequenced in a study of identical twins. TCRdb processed the 5' RACE reads anew with MiXCR; each CDR3 protein has one entry. The repertoire holds around 510,000 distinct CDR3 sequences, around an eighth seen once, with 0.95% to 1% in the top ten. These data are also associated with another study on yellow fever vaccine responses in identical twins.

The sample consisted of CD4+ T cells sorted from blood. These receptor sequences come from a woman in her late teens or twenties in good health.

This clonotype was counted between two and nine times. This chain connects TRBV20-1 to TRBJ2-5; 10 nucleotides line up with TRBD1. The CDR3 length is 16 residues. The ends lost 0 bases at V and 5 bases at J; junction bases unmatched: 9. Germline assignment: CDR1 DFQATT and CDR2 SNEGSKA (reference sequence). The CDR3: CSARDRQGAHRETQYF. CDR3 sequence (DNA): TGCAGTGCTAGAGACAGACAGGGGGCCCACAGGGAGACCCAGTACTTC.

In its sample, this clonotype was seen many times. The J gene is TRBJ1-5, the V gene TRBV5-6; 7 nucleotides align to TRBD1. Germline V gene data show CDR1 as SGHDT and CDR2 as YYEEEE. Trimming removed 3 bases from V and 2 bases from J; junction bases left unmatched: 5. This CDR3 contains 15 residues. This chain's CDR3 is CASSYRGRGNQPQHF. The DNA of the CDR3 is TGTGCCAGCAGCTACAGGGGTCGGGGCAATCAGCCCCAGCATTTT.

This clonotype was seen at least ten times. The V and J genes are TRBV9 and TRBJ2-3; no firm D call. The V end lost 7 bases, the J end lost 3 bases, and 15 bases lay between the germline ends. CDR1 is SGDLS, CDR2 YYNGEE, per germline. The CDR3 runs to 14 residues. In nucleotides, the CDR3 is TGTGCCAGCCGGAGCGTGGTGGGGACAGATACGCAGTATTTT. This encodes CASRSVVGTDTQYF.

There are a few counts of this clonotype. This chain joins TRBV29-1 and TRBJ1-2, with 10 positions matching TRBD1. The CDR3 consists of 13 residues. Germline loops: CDR1 SQVTM, CDR2 ANQGSEA. The V and J ends lost 6 bases and 5 bases, in that order; junction bases with no gene match: 6. The CDR3 spells CSVKPGQGYGYTF. The DNA of the CDR3 is TGCAGCGTAAAACCGGGACAGGGGTATGGCTACACCTTC.

The chain employs TRBV27 and TRBJ2-7; the match to TRBD1 covers 9 bases. The CDR3 is 15 amino acids. From germline, CDR1 is MNHEY and CDR2 SMNVEV (reference sequence). The J segment lost 5 bases and the V segment lost 5 bases, leaving 10 bases of the junction unmatched. The CDR3 is CASSQLGQGSHEQYF. The CDR3 bases are TGTGCCAGCAGTCAACTGGGACAGGGTAGCCACGAGCAGTACTTC.

The chain couples TRBV5-1 to TRBJ2-7; TRBD1 agrees at 7 bases. CDR3 length: 16 amino acids. In germline, CDR1 is SGHRS, CDR2 YFSETQ. The V segment lost 0 bases and the J segment 4 bases; nucleotides outside the gene matches: 10. The CDR3 DNA reads as TGCGCCAGCAGCTTGGCCCCTCCGACGACAGGGTACGAGCAGTACTTC. Encoded protein: CASSLAPPTTGYEQYF.

This clonotype was picked up a small number of times. The chain recombines TRBV7-9 with TRBJ2-2; D is undetermined. This CDR3 has 12 residues. Germline-derived CDR1 and CDR2 are SEHNR and FQNEAQ (reference sequence). The CDR3 DNA sequence: TGTACAATAGAAGAGAACACCGGGGAGCTGTTTTTT. As protein: CTIEENTGELFF.

This clonotype was recorded a few times. This sequence joins TRBV6-1 and TRBJ2-7; the D call may be TRBD1 or TRBD2 (5 bases each). This CDR3 contains 15 residues. CDR1 and CDR2 from the germline V gene are MNHNS and SASEGT. V lost 6 bases to trimming and J lost 2 bases, with 17 bases between them. The CDR3 DNA reads as TGTGCCAGCAGCCTCCGGGACGTGGGCGCCTACGAGCAGTACTTC. Residues: CASSLRDVGAYEQYF.

The chain couples TRBV4-2 to TRBJ1-2; D gene unclear. V was pared by 5 bases and J by 8 bases, with 18 bases between. The CDR3 has 14 amino acids. Per germline, CDR1 LGHNA and CDR2 YNFKEQ. The CDR3 bases are TGTGCCAGCAGCGTCGGTTCTGGGTCTGAGGGCTACACCTTC. This translates into CASSVGSGSEGYTF.

The chain is built from TRBV6-1 and TRBJ1-1; D is undetermined. The V gene's germline CDR1 is MNHNS and CDR2 SASEGT. This CDR3 is 16 amino acids long. Trimming shortened V by 4 bases and J by 4 bases, and 19 bases separated the two germline ends. CDR3 DNA: TGTGCCAGCAGTGGCTTAAGTGGCCCCTCGGGCACTGAAGCTTTCTTT. It is translated as CASSGLSGPSGTEAFF.

The J gene is TRBJ1-1, the V gene TRBV19; perhaps TRBD1 as D (5 bases). Germline CDR1 and CDR2: LNHDA and SQIVND (reference sequence). This CDR3 region has 12 residues. The ends were cut back, 11 bases at V and 1 base at J, with 11 bases in the middle. The CDR3 DNA sequence: TGTGCCTGGGACTCAGGGAACACTGAAGCTTTCTTT. This codes for CAWDSGNTEAFF.

The V call is TRBV6-1, the J call TRBJ1-5, with 7 bases that match TRBD1. Germline values: CDR1 MNHNS, CDR2 SASEGT. The junction had 11 bases not matched to a gene; V was cut back by 6 bases and J by 0 bases. The CDR3 totals 17 residues. CDR3 sequence: CASRRSGGMYSNQPQHF. The CDR3 DNA follows: TGTGCCAGCAGGAGGTCAGGGGGGATGTATAGCAATCAGCCCCAGCATTTT.

This clonotype has only a few counts. Compared with germline, one end of the junction differs, possibly owing to a read error. The chain combines TRBV2 with TRBJ2-5; 14 nucleotides agree with TRBD2. Germline V CDR1 and CDR2: SNHLY, FYNNEI. This CDR3 comprises 16 residues. The CDR3 DNA is TGTGCCAGCAGCGAAGGGACTAGCGGGGGAGGAGAGACCCAGTACTTC. Encoded protein: CASSEGTSGGGETQYF.

This clonotype was observed a handful of times. The V call is TRBV20-1, the J call TRBJ2-7; D might be TRBD1 or TRBD2, each matching 6 bases. CDR1 and CDR2 (germline): DFQATT, SNEGSKA (reference sequence). There are 12 residues in the CDR3. The V end was cut by 3 bases, the J end by 4 bases, with 10 bases between. The chain's CDR3 is CSASGGLYEQYF. CDR3 bases: TGCAGTGCTAGCGGGGGCTTGTACGAGCAGTACTTC.

This chain links TRBV5-1 with TRBJ1-2; 8 nucleotides line up with TRBD1. Germline CDR1 SGHRS, CDR2 YFSETQ. V shed 0 bases, J shed 8 bases, and the junction held 9 bases outside the gene matches. The CDR3 contains 15 residues. The CDR3 is CASSLESGQGSGYTF. The CDR3 nucleotides are TGCGCCAGCAGCTTGGAAAGCGGACAGGGAAGCGGCTACACCTTC.

The rearrangement links TRBV7-2 to TRBJ2-2, with 7 bases lining up with TRBD2. Germline CDR1 SGHTA, CDR2 FQGNSA. Trimming cost V 5 bases and J 4 bases; bases outside gene matches: 10. The CDR3 contains 16 residues. Written as DNA, the CDR3 is TGTGCCAGCAGCCTGGGACTACCCCGAGCCACCGGGGAGCTGTTTTTT. Translation gives CASSLGLPRATGELFF.

At least ten counts were recorded for this clonotype. V is TRBV5-1 and J is TRBJ1-2; D not resolved. CDR1 SGHRS and CDR2 YFSETQ come from the germline V gene. The CDR3 loop spans 14 amino acids. With 2 bases removed from V and 2 bases from J, the gap between germline ends came to 10 bases. CDR3 sequence (DNA): TGCGCCAGCAGCTTAGAGGGCAGAAACTATGGCTACACCTTC. Protein product: CASSLEGRNYGYTF. Full variable domain (missing parts from reference TRBV5-1 and TRBJ1-2): KAGVTQTPRYLIKTRGQQVTLSCSPISGHRSVSWYQQTPGQGLQFLFEYFSETQRNKGNFPGRFSGRQFSNSRSEMNVSTLELGDSALYLCASSLEGRNYGYTFGSGTRLTVV.

J is TRBJ1-5 and V is TRBV3-1; D not resolved. This CDR3 contains 14 residues. V lost 4 bases to trimming and J lost 2 bases, with 9 bases between them. Germline assignment: CDR1 LGHDT and CDR2 YNNKEL (reference sequence). CDR3 nucleotide sequence: TGTGCCAGCAGCCCCGATATAGGCAATCAGCCCCAGCATTTT. It translates to CASSPDIGNQPQHF.

CDR3 region: CASSFQGLAGAGEQFF. The DNA of the CDR3 is TGTGCCAGCAGTTTTCAGGGACTAGCGGGAGCGGGTGAGCAGTTCTTC. The V and J genes are TRBV12-3 or TRBV12-4 and TRBJ2-1; 14 positions match TRBD2. J gave up 9 bases and V 3 bases, and 7 bases lay outside the gene matches. CDR3 length: 16 residues.

The table lists this clonotype with a few counts. This sequence joins TRBV5-1 and TRBJ1-6, with D unclear. Trimming removed 4 bases from V and 6 bases from J, with 14 bases in between. Germline V lookup: CDR1 SGHRS, CDR2 YFSETQ. The CDR3 has 15 amino acids. CDR3 nucleotide sequence: TGCGCCAGCAGCACAAGTGGCCCTTCTAATTCACCCCTCCACTTT. This sequence encodes CASSTSGPSNSPLHF.

The V and J genes are TRBV10-3 and TRBJ2-5; 15 bases are a match to TRBD2. Germline CDR1 reads ENHRY; CDR2 reads SYGVKD. This CDR3 is 16 amino acids long. V was pared by 6 bases and J by 4 bases, with 6 bases of the junction left unmatched. The CDR3 coding sequence is TGTGCCATCAGCGGACTAGCGGGGGGGCCAGGAGAGACCCAGTACTTC. It translates to CAISGLAGGPGETQYF.

This clonotype has ten or more counts. This chain links TRBV12-3 or TRBV12-4 with TRBJ2-7; D may be TRBD2 (6 bases). V was trimmed by 7 bases and J by 6 bases, leaving 16 bases between them. CDR3 length equals 13 residues. CDR3 bases: TGTGCCAGCACCTCTTCCCGGGGACTCGAGCAGTACTTC. Amino acid sequence: CASTSSRGLEQYF.

This clonotype was seen a handful of times. V gene TRBV6-2 or TRBV6-3 combines with J gene TRBJ2-5, with D maybe TRBD2 (6 bases). Trimming removed 2 bases at V and 6 bases at J, with 19 bases between. This CDR3 is 16 amino acids long. CDR1 and CDR2 from the germline V gene are MNHEY and SVGEGT. CDR3 sequence reads: CASSYLVSRGGKTQYF. The CDR3 DNA sequence: TGTGCCAGCAGTTACCTCGTATCACGGGGAGGAAAGACCCAGTACTTC.

The V gene is TRBV5-5, the J gene TRBJ2-3; D possibly corresponds to TRBD2 (5 bases). V was trimmed by 4 bases and J by 5 bases, leaving 14 bases between them. The CDR3 totals 14 residues. Germline-derived CDR1 and CDR2 are SGHKS and YYEKEE (reference sequence). The CDR3 protein is CASSPSRGKDTQYF. For the CDR3, the DNA is TGTGCCAGCAGCCCTTCCCGGGGAAAAGATACGCAGTATTTT. The full variable domain, completed using reference TRBV5-5 and TRBJ2-3, is DAGVTQSPTHLIKTRGQQVTLRCSPISGHKSVSWYQQVLGQGPQFIFQYYEKEERGRGNFPDRFSARQFPNYSSELNVNALLLGDSALYLCASSPSRGKDTQYFGPGTRLTVL.

V and J are TRBV6-5 and TRBJ2-7; 7 bases match TRBD2. The V gene's germline CDR1 is MNHEY and CDR2 SVGAGI. The CDR3 loop spans 13 amino acids. J lost 7 bases, V lost 2 bases, and 5 bases had no gene match. The CDR3 sequence is CASSYPGGGEQYF. The CDR3 DNA is TGTGCCAGCAGTTACCCGGGAGGCGGGGAGCAGTACTTC.